These T cell receptor beta chains were read from a single sample in a study of patients and donors after allogeneic stem cell transplantation. TCRdb called the RT-PCR reads again in MiXCR, with one record for every CDR3 protein. This sample yields over 350,000 distinct CDR3 sequences, of which about a sixth are seen a single time; 7.2% belongs to the top ten. The sequenced material came from blood, either unsorted or a sorted T cell fraction (not recorded which). These receptors all stem from a human donor who was either an allogeneic HSCT recipient or a stem cell or donor lymphocyte infusion donor (not recorded which). It is not recorded whose cells these are; they may come from a transplant donor. Both conserved end residues are part of each CDR3. A D gene is named only where the DNA matches it firmly. Clone size is not always given. Where it is, it says once, few, many or a class for expanded clones.

V gene	clone size	CDR3 length	J gene	D gene	CDR3 DNA	CDR3 protein
TRBV19	NA	17	TRBJ2-1	TRBD2	TGTGCCAGTAGTACCGCCCCCAGCGGGAGCTCCTACAATGAGCAGTTCTTC	CASSTAPSGSSYNEQFF
TRBV27	few	13	TRBJ2-7	NA	TGTGCGGTAGGGGCAGGAGGGTCCTACGAGCAGTACTTC	CAVGAGGSYEQYF
TRBV7-2	NA	12	TRBJ1-1	NA	TGTGCCAGCAGCGTCCGGGACGTTGAAGCTTTCTTT	CASSVRDVEAFF
TRBV2	NA	13	TRBJ1-1	NA	TGTGCCAGCAGTGAAGCGCACACAGGAAAAGCTTTCTTT	CASSEAHTGKAFF
TRBV3-1	NA	15	TRBJ2-5	NA	TGTGCCAGCAGCCAACCCCCGCCTATGAGAGAGACCCAGTACTTC	CASSQPPPMRETQYF
TRBV19	NA	15	TRBJ2-1	NA	TGTGCCAGTAGTATAATGGCCGACCTCTACAATGAGCAGTTCTTC	CASSIMADLYNEQFF
TRBV5-1	NA	16	TRBJ2-3	NA	TGCGCCAGCAGCTTGTATAGCCTAATTGTCGCAGATACGCAGTATTTT	CASSLYSLIVADTQYF
TRBV6-5	few	17	TRBJ1-4	NA	TGTGCCAGCAGTTACAAGGGCGGGGGGATTAATAATGAAAAACTGTTTTTT	CASSYKGGGINNEKLFF
TRBV20-1	few	14	TRBJ2-5	TRBD1	TGCAGTGCTAGAGATTGGGGACAGGCGGAGACCCAGTACTTC	CSARDWGQAETQYF
TRBV20-1	NA	15	TRBJ1-5	NA	TGCAGTGCTACCTCGAGGACAAATAGCAATCAGCCCCAGCATTTT	CSATSRTNSNQPQHF
TRBV11-1	NA	19	TRBJ2-6	NA	TGTGCCAGCAGAACCGCTACCCGCGTTGACAGCTCTGGGGCCAACGTCCTGACTTTC	CASRTATRVDSSGANVLTF